These T cell receptor beta chains were read from a single sample in a study of technical replicates of blood from a handful of donors. Measured with immunoSEQ multiplex PCR; TCRdb has only the in-frame clones, and not every one. The sample holds 87,000 or so clones, approximately 95% seen once. Sequencing input: T cells isolated from PBMCs. The receptors were sampled from a human donor in good health. Each CDR3 is given with its conserved first and last residue. Each record gives: V gene, D gene, J gene, clone size, CDR3 protein, CDR3 DNA. A D gene is named only where the DNA matches it firmly. For some rows the clone size is stated as once, few or many, or as a class when expanded; others skip it.

TRBV27	TRBD1	TRBJ2-7	NA	CASSSGQGYEQYF	TGTGCCAGCAGCTCGGGACAGGGGTACGAGCAGTACTTC
TRBV7-9	TRBD1	TRBJ1-2	NA	CASSPRQGILRGYTF	TGTGCCAGCAGCCCAAGACAGGGGATCCTACGGGGCTACACCTTC
TRBV9	TRBD1	TRBJ1-5	NA	CASSVDTGVNQPQHF	TGTGCCAGCAGCGTAGATACAGGGGTAAATCAGCCCCAGCATTTT
TRBV9	NA	TRBJ2-2	NA	CASSVGSHITGELFF	TGTGCCAGCAGCGTAGGGAGTCACATCACCGGGGAGCTGTTTTTT
TRBV2	NA	TRBJ1-4	NA	CASRLKTNEKLFF	TGTGCCTCCCGACTTAAGACTAATGAAAAACTGTTTTTT
TRBV7-8	TRBD1	TRBJ2-7	NA	CASSLVQGAYEQYF	TGTGCCAGCAGCTTAGTACAGGGGGCCTACGAGCAGTACTTC
TRBV6-1	TRBD1	TRBJ1-4	NA	CASGDRGTNEKLFF	TGTGCCAGCGGCGACAGGGGAACTAATGAAAAACTGTTTTTT
TRBV5-1	TRBD1	TRBJ1-5	NA	CASSPTGDQPQHF	TGCGCCAGCAGCCCTACAGGGGATCAGCCCCAGCATTTT
TRBV13	NA	TRBJ2-1	NA	CASSIIPGEDEQFF	TGTGCCAGCAGCATAATCCCGGGAGAGGATGAGCAGTTCTTC
TRBV5-1	TRBD2	TRBJ2-3	NA	CASSSTSGRAPQYF	TGCGCCAGCAGCTCAACTAGCGGGAGAGCTCCGCAGTATTTT
TRBV7-3	TRBD1	TRBJ1-1	NA	CASSSRTGATEAFF	TGTGCCAGCAGCTCCCGGACAGGGGCCACTGAAGCTTTCTTT
TRBV9	TRBD2	TRBJ2-4	NA	CASSAGTSRSLAKNIQYF	TGTGCCAGCAGCGCAGGGACTAGCAGATCCTTAGCCAAAAACATTCAGTACTTC
TRBV6-5	NA	TRBJ1-1	once	CASSGGMIPEAFF	TGTGCCAGCTCCGGCGGAATGATACCTGAAGCTTTCTTT
TRBV7-3	NA	TRBJ2-3	NA	CASSSLNGDTQYF	TGTGCCAGCAGCTCCCTAAACGGGGATACGCAGTATTTT
TRBV11-3	NA	TRBJ2-3	NA	CASMRRDTDTQYF	TGTGCCAGCATGAGGCGGGACACAGATACGCAGTATTTT
TRBV30	NA	TRBJ1-1	NA	CAWGDMNTEAFF	TGTGCCTGGGGGGACATGAACACTGAAGCTTTCTTT
TRBV27	TRBD1	TRBJ2-1	once	CASSLGQGYNEQFF	TGTGCCAGCAGTTTGGGACAGGGGTACAATGAGCAGTTCTTC
TRBV11-2	TRBD2	TRBJ2-7	NA	CASSERSGRAPEQYF	TGTGCCAGCAGCGAACGGAGCGGGAGGGCCCCCGAGCAGTACTTC
TRBV10-3	NA	TRBJ1-3	NA	CAISRTVASGNTIYF	TGTGCCATCAGTCGGACAGTAGCCTCTGGAAACACCATATATTTT
TRBV5-5	NA	TRBJ2-7	NA	CASSLTGNYEQYF	TGTGCCAGCAGCTTGACAGGGAATTACGAGCAGTACTTC
TRBV9	TRBD1	TRBJ1-4	NA	CASSTRDREFEKLFF	TGTGCCAGCAGCACCCGGGACAGGGAGTTTGAAAAACTGTTTTTT
TRBV7-2	TRBD2	TRBJ2-7	NA	CASSLTSGAAYEQYF	TGTGCCAGCAGCCTAACTAGCGGGGCCGCCTACGAGCAGTACTTC
TRBV15	TRBD2	TRBJ2-7	NA	CATSSGREIYEQYF	TGTGCCACCAGCAGCGGGCGGGAGATCTACGAGCAGTACTTC
TRBV30	TRBD2	TRBJ2-3	NA	CAWSKLGLTTDTQYF	TGTGCCTGGAGTAAACTGGGACTAACCACAGATACGCAGTATTTT
TRBV6-6	TRBD1	TRBJ2-3	NA	CATQTGGTDTQYF	TGTGCCACCCAGACAGGGGGGACAGATACGCAGTATTTT
TRBV9	NA	TRBJ2-3	NA	CASGTITDTQYF	TGTGCCAGCGGGACAATCACAGATACGCAGTATTTT
TRBV30	NA	TRBJ2-2	NA	CAAGQIGDSGELFF	TGTGCAGCAGGGCAGATTGGCGACTCCGGGGAGCTGTTTTTT
TRBV29-1	NA	TRBJ1-1	NA	CSVRGGTEAFF	TGCAGCGTAAGAGGGGGCACTGAAGCTTTCTTT
TRBV11-1	NA	TRBJ1-1	NA	CASSFTKNTEAFF	TGTGCCAGCAGCTTTACAAAGAACACTGAAGCTTTCTTT
TRBV9	TRBD1	TRBJ2-7	NA	CASSAGDRPYEQYF	TGTGCCAGCAGCGCCGGGGACAGACCCTACGAGCAGTACTTC
TRBV9	NA	TRBJ2-7	NA	CASSPIWGISYEQYF	TGTGCCAGCAGCCCCATCTGGGGCATTTCCTACGAGCAGTACTTC
TRBV2	NA	TRBJ1-5	NA	CASRAGTQNQPQHF	TGTGCCAGCAGAGCCGGGACACAAAATCAGCCCCAGCATTTT
TRBV4-3	NA	TRBJ2-1	NA	CASSQDPAGRNEQFF	TGCGCCAGCAGCCAAGATCCAGCGGGCCGCAATGAGCAGTTCTTC
TRBV4-3	TRBD2	TRBJ2-7	NA	CASSQVLAESSYEQYF	TGCGCCAGCAGCCAAGTTCTAGCGGAGAGCTCCTACGAGCAGTACTTC
TRBV4-3	NA	TRBJ2-7	NA	CASSQGASGIYYEQYF	TGCGCCAGCAGCCAAGGGGCGTCGGGGATATACTACGAGCAGTACTTC
TRBV5-1	NA	TRBJ1-3	NA	CASSSSGQLSGNTIYF	TGCGCCAGCAGCTCCTCGGGACAACTCTCTGGAAACACCATATATTTT
TRBV30	NA	TRBJ1-1	few	CAWSVQVNTEAFF	TGTGCCTGGAGTGTACAAGTCAACACTGAAGCTTTCTTT
TRBV27	TRBD1	TRBJ2-7	NA	CASSVYIGGTYEQYF	TGTGCCAGCAGCGTATACATAGGGGGCACCTACGAGCAGTACTTC
TRBV30	NA	TRBJ2-1	NA	CAWSREDGSYNEQFF	TGTGCCTGGAGTAGGGAGGATGGATCCTACAATGAGCAGTTCTTC
TRBV5-6	TRBD1	TRBJ2-2	NA	CASSSGTGGAWGELFF	TGTGCCAGCAGCAGCGGGACAGGGGGCGCCTGGGGGGAGCTGTTTTTT
TRBV4-1	TRBD2	TRBJ2-1	NA	CASSQNSREPPDEQFF	TGCGCCAGCAGCCAGAACTCGCGGGAGCCCCCCGATGAGCAGTTCTTC
TRBV7-2	NA	TRBJ2-4	NA	CASSLGGLAKNIQYF	TGTGCCAGCAGCTTAGGCGGCCTAGCCAAAAACATTCAGTACTTC
TRBV30	NA	TRBJ1-1	NA	CAWRQVKNTEAFF	TGTGCCTGGAGACAGGTCAAGAACACTGAAGCTTTCTTT
TRBV27	TRBD2	TRBJ2-7	NA	CASRGGSARVPYEQYF	TGTGCCAGCCGGGGGGGATCGGCGAGGGTACCCTACGAGCAGTACTTC
TRBV11-3	NA	TRBJ2-1	NA	CASRDRDSSSNEQFF	TGTGCCAGCAGAGACCGGGACTCCTCTTCCAATGAGCAGTTCTTC
TRBV18	TRBD2	TRBJ2-1	NA	CASSPPERELIEQFF	TGTGCCAGCTCACCCCCTGAGCGGGAGCTGATTGAGCAGTTCTTC
TRBV6-6	NA	TRBJ2-4	NA	CASSPTGENIQYF	TGTGCCAGCAGCCCTACCGGAGAAAACATTCAGTACTTC
TRBV5-6	TRBD2	TRBJ2-1	NA	CASSSGLAQNEQFF	TGTGCCAGCAGCTCCGGACTAGCTCAAAATGAGCAGTTCTTC
TRBV5-1	NA	TRBJ1-1	NA	CASSLETGRTEAFF	TGCGCCAGCAGCTTGGAAACAGGGCGGACTGAAGCTTTCTTT
TRBV6-1	NA	TRBJ2-2	few	CASSAQAGELFF	TGTGCCAGCAGTGCTCAGGCCGGGGAGCTGTTTTTT
TRBV30	NA	TRBJ2-7	few	CAWRLQGSEQYF	TGTGCCTGGAGACTTCAGGGGTCCGAGCAGTACTTC
TRBV2	NA	TRBJ1-2	NA	CASGGVRGYTF	TGTGCCAGCGGGGGGGTTCGGGGCTACACCTTC
TRBV12-5	NA	TRBJ2-1	NA	CASGLDMYNEQFF	TGTGCTAGTGGTCTGGACATGTACAATGAGCAGTTCTTC
TRBV7-6	NA	TRBJ1-1	NA	CASSLYFPGVNTEAFF	TGTGCCAGCAGCTTATATTTTCCGGGGGTGAACACTGAAGCTTTCTTT